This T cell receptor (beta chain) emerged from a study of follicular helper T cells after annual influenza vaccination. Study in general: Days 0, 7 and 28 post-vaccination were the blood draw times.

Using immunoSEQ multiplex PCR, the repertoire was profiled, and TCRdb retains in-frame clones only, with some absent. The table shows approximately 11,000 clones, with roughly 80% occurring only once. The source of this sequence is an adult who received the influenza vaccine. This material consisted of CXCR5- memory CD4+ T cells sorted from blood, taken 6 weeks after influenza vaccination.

CDR3 nucleotides: TGTGCCACGAGCGACGCGAACACTGAAGCTTTCTTT. It is translated as CATSDANTEAFF. This chain uses TRBV10-3 with TRBJ1-1; no definite D call. V shed 10 bases and J shed 1 base, with 10 bases lying between them. The CDR3 totals 12 residues. CDR1 is ENHRY, CDR2 SYGVKD, per germline.